The clone carrying this TCR beta chain was detected only once. No antigen is known for it. The data originate from a study of PD-1 blockade in classical Hodgkin lymphoma. General study findings and limits: Complete responders' diversity at baseline resembled that of newly diagnosed patients. Only CD4+ TCR diversity, not CD8+, had risen significantly by C4D1. Diminished baseline TCR diversity has been reported in newly diagnosed patients relative to healthy donors.

Every patient experienced relapse after autologous stem cell transplantation, and brentuximab vedotin exposure varied. Patients showed best responses of complete response, partial response or progressive disease. The CDR3 runs to 13 residues. The germline gives CDR1 SGHRS, CDR2 YFSETQ. Trimming stripped 4 bases from V and 6 bases from J, with 11 bases between. Some clones are missing from TCRdb's copy, which holds only in-frame ones; the method was immunoSEQ multiplex PCR. The sample lists approximately 98,000 clones; 80% to 90% were seen once. Material: peripheral blood mononuclear cells (PBMCs), obtained before the second cycle of nivolumab. This chain links TRBV5-1 with TRBJ2-1, with a tentative D call TRBD1 (6 bases). The sequence came from a human donor with classical Hodgkin lymphoma. CDR3 sequence (DNA): TGCGCCAGCAGCCCGGGACAAACCAATGAGCAGTTCTTC. Translation gives CASSPGQTNEQFF.